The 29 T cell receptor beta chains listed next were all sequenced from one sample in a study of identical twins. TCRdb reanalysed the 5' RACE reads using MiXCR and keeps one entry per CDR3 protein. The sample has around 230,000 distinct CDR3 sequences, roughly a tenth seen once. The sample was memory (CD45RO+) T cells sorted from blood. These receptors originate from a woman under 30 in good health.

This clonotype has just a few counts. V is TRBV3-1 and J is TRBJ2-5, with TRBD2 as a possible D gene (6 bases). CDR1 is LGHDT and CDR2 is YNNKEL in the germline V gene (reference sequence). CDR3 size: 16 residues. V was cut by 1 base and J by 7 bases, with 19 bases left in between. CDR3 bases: TGTGCCAGCAGCCAAGTGCACGACTCCGGGCGGGGGACCCAGTACTTC. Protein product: CASSQVHDSGRGTQYF.

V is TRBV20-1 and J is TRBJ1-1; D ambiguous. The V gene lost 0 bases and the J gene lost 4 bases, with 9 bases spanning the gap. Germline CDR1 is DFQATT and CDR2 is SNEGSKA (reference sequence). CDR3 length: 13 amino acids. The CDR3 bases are TGCAGTGCTAGAGACCGGTGGGGCACTGAAGCTTTCTTT. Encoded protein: CSARDRWGTEAFF.

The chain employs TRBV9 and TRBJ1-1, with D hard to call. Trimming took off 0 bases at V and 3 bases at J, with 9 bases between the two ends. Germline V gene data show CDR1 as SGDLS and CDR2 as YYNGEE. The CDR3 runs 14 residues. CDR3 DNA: TGTGCCAGCAGCGTAGGTGTTTCCGACACTGAAGCTTTCTTT. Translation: CASSVGVSDTEAFF. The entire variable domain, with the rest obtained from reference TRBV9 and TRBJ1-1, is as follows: DSGVTQTPKHLITATGQRVTLRCSPRSGDLSVYWYQQSLDQGLQFLIQYYNGEERAKGNILERFSAQQFPDLHSELNLSSLELGDSALYFCASSVGVSDTEAFFGQGTRLTVV.

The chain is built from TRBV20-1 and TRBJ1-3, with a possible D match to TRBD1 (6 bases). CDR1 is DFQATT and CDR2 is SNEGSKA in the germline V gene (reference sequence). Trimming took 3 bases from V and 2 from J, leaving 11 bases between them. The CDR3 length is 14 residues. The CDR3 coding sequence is TGCAGTGCTAGCACAGGGTTCGCTGGAAACACCATATATTTT. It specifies CSASTGFAGNTIYF.

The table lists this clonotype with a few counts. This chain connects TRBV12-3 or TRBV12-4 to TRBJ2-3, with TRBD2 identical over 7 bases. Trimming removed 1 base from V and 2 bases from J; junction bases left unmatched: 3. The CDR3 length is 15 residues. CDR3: CASSLGGRATDTQYF. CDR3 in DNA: TGTGCCAGCAGTTTAGGGGGGAGGGCCACAGATACGCAGTATTTT.

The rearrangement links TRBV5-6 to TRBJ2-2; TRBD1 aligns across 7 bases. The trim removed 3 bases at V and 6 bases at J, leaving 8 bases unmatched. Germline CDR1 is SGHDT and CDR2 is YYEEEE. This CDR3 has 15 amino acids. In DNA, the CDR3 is TGTGCCAGCAGCTGGGGCCCGACAGGGCCCGGGGAGCTGTTTTTT. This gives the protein CASSWGPTGPGELFF.

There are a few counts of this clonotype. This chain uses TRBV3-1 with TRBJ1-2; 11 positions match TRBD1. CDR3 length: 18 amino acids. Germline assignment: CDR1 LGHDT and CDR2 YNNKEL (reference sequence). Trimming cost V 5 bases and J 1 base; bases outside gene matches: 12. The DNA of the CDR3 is TGTGCCAGCAGCGGCCCTAGGACAGGGGGCGTTTATAACTATGGCTACACCTTC. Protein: CASSGPRTGGVYNYGYTF.

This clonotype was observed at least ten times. The DNA of the CDR3 is TGTGCCAGCAGCTTCAATGAACTACTAACCCAGTACTTC. Its translation: CASSFNELLTQYF. This rearrangement joins TRBV7-8 to TRBJ2-5; D call uncertain. The V gene's germline CDR1 is SGHVS and CDR2 FQNEAQ. This CDR3 is 13 amino acids long. Trimming left V 3 bases short and J 8 bases short, with 13 bases between. Combining the CDR3 with reference TRBV7-8 and TRBJ2-5 gives the whole variable domain GAGVSQSPRYKVAKRGQDVALRCDPISGHVSLFWYQQALGQGPEFLTYFQNEAQLDKSGLPSDRFFAERPEGSVSTLKIQRTQQEDSAVYLCASSFNELLTQYFGPGTRLLVL.

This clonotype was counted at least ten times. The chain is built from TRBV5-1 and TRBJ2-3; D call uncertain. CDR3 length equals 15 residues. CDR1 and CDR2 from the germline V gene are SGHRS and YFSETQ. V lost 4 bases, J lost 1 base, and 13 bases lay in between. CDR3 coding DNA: TGCGCCAGCAGCCTTCAGTCTCCTGGCACAGATACGCAGTATTTT. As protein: CASSLQSPGTDTQYF.

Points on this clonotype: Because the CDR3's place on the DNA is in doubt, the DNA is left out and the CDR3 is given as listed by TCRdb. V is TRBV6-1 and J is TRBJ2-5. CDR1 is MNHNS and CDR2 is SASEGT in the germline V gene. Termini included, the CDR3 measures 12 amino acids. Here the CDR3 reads CASSTSGETQYF.

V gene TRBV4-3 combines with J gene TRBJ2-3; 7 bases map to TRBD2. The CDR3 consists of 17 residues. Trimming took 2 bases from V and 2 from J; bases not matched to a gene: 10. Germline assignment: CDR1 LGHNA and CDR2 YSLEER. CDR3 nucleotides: TGCGCCAGCAGCCAAACTAGCGCAGCTGGACTCACAGATACGCAGTATTTT. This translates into CASSQTSAAGLTDTQYF.

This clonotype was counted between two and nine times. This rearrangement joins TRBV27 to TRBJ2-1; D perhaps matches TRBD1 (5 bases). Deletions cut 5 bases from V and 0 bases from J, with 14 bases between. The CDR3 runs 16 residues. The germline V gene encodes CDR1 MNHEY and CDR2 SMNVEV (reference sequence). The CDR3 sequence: CASSQLGAGSYNEQFF. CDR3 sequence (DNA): TGTGCCAGCAGTCAATTAGGGGCAGGCTCCTACAATGAGCAGTTCTTC.

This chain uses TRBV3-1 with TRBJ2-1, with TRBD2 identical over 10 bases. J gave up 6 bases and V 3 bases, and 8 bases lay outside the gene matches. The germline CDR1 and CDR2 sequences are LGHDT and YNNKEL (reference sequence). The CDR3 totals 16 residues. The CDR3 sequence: CASSQAPGLASNEQFF. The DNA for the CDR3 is TGTGCCAGCAGCCAGGCACCGGGACTAGCGTCCAATGAGCAGTTCTTC.

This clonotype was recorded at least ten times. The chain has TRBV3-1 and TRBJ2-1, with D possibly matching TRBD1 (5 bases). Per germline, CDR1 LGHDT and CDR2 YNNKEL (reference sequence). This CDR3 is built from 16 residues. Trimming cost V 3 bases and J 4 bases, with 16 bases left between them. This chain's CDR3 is CASSQGHLHRYNEQFF. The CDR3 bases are TGTGCCAGCAGCCAGGGGCACCTACACCGTTACAATGAGCAGTTCTTC.

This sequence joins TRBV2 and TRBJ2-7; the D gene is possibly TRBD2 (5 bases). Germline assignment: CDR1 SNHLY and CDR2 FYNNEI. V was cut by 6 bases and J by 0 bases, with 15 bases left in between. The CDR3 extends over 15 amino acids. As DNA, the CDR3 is TGTGCCAGCAGAGGGTCGCTAGCTGGCTCCTACGAGCAGTACTTC. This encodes CASRGSLAGSYEQYF. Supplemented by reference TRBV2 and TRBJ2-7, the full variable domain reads EPEVTQTPSHQVTQMGQEVILRCVPISNHLYFYWYRQILGQKVEFLVSFYNNEISEKSEIFDDQFSVERPDGSNFTLKIRSTKLEDSAMYFCASRGSLAGSYEQYFGPGTRLTVT.

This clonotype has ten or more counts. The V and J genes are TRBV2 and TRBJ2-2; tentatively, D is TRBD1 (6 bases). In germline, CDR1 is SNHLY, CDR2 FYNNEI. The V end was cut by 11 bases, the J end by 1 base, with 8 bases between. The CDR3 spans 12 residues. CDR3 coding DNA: TGTGCCTCGGGACAGAACACCGGGGAGCTGTTTTTT. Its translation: CASGQNTGELFF.

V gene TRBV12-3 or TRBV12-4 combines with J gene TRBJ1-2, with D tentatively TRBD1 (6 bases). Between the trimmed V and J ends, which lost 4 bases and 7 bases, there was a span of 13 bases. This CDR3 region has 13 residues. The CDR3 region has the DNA TGTGCCAGCAGTTCTGACAGGATCGGTGGCTACACCTTC. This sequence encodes CASSSDRIGGYTF.

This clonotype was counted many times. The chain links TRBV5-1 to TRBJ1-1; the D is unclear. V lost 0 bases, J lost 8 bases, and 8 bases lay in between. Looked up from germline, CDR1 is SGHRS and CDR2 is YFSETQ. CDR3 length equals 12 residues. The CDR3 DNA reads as TGCGCCAGCAGCTTGGGTACAACCGAAGCTTTCTTT. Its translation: CASSLGTTEAFF.

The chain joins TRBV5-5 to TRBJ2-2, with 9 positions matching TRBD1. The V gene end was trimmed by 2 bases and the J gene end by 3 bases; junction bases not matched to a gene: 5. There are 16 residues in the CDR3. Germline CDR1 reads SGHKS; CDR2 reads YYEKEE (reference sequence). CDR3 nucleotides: TGTGCCAGCAGCTTTGGGGACAGGGACCACACCGGGGAGCTGTTTTTT. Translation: CASSFGDRDHTGELFF. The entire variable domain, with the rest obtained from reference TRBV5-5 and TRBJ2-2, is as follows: DAGVTQSPTHLIKTRGQQVTLRCSPISGHKSVSWYQQVLGQGPQFIFQYYEKEERGRGNFPDRFSARQFPNYSSELNVNALLLGDSALYLCASSFGDRDHTGELFFGEGSRLTVL.

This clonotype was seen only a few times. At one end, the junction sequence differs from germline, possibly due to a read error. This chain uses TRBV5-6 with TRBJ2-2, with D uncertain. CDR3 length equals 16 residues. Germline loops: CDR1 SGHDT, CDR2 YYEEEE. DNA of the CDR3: TGTGCCAGCAGCTCGGACGGAACCCCCACCACCAGGGAGCTGTTTTTT. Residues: CASSSDGTPTTRELFF.

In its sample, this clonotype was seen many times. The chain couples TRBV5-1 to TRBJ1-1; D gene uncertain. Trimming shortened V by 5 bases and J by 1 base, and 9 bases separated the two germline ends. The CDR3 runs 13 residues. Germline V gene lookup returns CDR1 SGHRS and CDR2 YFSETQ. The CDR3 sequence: CASRGFSNTEAFF. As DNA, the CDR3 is TGCGCCAGCAGAGGGTTTTCGAACACTGAAGCTTTCTTT.

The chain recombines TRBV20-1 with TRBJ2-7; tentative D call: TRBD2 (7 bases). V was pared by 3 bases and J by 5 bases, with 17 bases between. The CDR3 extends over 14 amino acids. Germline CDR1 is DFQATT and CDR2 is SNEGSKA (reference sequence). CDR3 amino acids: CSARGAGEVDEQYF. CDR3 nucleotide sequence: TGCAGTGCTAGGGGGGCGGGGGAGGTCGACGAGCAGTACTTC.

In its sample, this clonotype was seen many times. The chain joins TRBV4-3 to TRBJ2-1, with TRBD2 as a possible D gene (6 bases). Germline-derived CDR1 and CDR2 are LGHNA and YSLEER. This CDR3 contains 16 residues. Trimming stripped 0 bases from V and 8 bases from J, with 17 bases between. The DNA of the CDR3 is TGCGCCAGCAGCCAAGATCATCAGCTAGCGTGGGATGAGCAGTTCTTC. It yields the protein CASSQDHQLAWDEQFF.

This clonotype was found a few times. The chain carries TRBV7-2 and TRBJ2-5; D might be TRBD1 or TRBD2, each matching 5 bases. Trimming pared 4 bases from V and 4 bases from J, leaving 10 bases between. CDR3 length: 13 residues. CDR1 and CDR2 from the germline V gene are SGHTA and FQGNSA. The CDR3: CASSWGIGETQYF. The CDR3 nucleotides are TGTGCCAGCAGCTGGGGGATAGGAGAGACCCAGTACTTC.

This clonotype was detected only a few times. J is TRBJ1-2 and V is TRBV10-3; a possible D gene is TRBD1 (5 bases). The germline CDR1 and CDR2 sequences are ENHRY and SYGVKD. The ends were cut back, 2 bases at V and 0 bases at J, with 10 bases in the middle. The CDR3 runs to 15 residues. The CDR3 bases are TGTGCCATCAGTGAGGTTTCAGGGACTAACTATGGCTACACCTTC. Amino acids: CAISEVSGTNYGYTF.

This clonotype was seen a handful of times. CDR3 nucleotides: TGTGCCAGCAGCGCCAGGGGTAATGAAGCTTTCTTT. It is translated as CASSARGNEAFF. The chain is built from TRBV7-9 and TRBJ1-1; D perhaps matches TRBD1 (6 bases). The CDR3 runs 12 residues. Per germline, CDR1 SEHNR and CDR2 FQNEAQ (reference sequence). V dropped 5 bases and J dropped 7 bases, with 11 bases sitting between them.

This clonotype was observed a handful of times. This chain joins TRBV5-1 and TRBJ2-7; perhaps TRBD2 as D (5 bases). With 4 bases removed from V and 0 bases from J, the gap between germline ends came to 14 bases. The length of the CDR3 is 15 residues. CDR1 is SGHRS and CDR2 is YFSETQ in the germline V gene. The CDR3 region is CASSPLRGLSYEQYF. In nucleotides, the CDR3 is TGCGCCAGCAGCCCCCTGAGAGGGCTCTCCTACGAGCAGTACTTC.

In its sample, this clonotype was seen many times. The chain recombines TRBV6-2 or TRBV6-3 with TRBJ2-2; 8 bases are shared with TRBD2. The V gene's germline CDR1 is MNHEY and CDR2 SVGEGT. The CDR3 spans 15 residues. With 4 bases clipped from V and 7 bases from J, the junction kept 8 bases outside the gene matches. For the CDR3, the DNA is TGTGCCAGCAGTTCCCGGGAGGGCCTTAGCGGGGAGCTGTTTTTT. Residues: CASSSREGLSGELFF.

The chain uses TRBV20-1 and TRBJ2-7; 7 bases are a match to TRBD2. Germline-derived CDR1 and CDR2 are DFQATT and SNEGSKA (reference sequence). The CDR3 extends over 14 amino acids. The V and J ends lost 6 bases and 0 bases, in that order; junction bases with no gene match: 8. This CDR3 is CSAGGTFGSYEQYF. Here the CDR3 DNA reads TGCAGTGCGGGGGGGACGTTCGGCTCCTACGAGCAGTACTTC.